The 27 T cell receptor beta chains below were found in one sample sequenced in a study of T cells in Graves' hyperthyroidism and ophthalmopathy. Amplification yielded TCR beta CDR3 regions, with RNA transcripts as the source. HTBI primers were employed in a first-round RT-PCR of the TCR CDR3. TCRdb passed the multiplex PCR reads through MiXCR, listing each CDR3 protein once. The sample consists of 400,000 or so distinct CDR3 sequences, roughly 15% of them appearing once. The specimen was blood. These receptors were taken from a woman in her twenties or thirties with Graves' ophthalmopathy.

This clonotype was detected a few times. The rearrangement uses TRBV9 and TRBJ2-5; D is perhaps TRBD1 (5 bases). Germline loops: CDR1 SGDLS, CDR2 YYNGEE. Trimming took 0 bases from V and 5 from J, leaving 14 bases between them. There are 15 residues in the CDR3. CDR3 amino acids: CASSVVIKGIETQYF. For the CDR3, the DNA is TGTGCCAGCAGCGTAGTCATTAAGGGGATCGAGACCCAGTACTTC.

The chain uses TRBV20-1 and TRBJ2-7; 11 bases agree with TRBD2. The CDR3 extends over 18 amino acids. The J segment lost 0 bases and the V segment lost 4 bases, leaving 14 bases of the junction unmatched. Germline lookup yields CDR1 DFQATT and CDR2 SNEGSKA (reference sequence). The CDR3 bases are TGCAGTGCTACCCTCCAGGAAGCTAGCGGGGGGAGCTCCTACGAGCAGTACTTC. Its protein is CSATLQEASGGSSYEQYF.

This clonotype showed up many times. The genes are TRBV27 and TRBJ2-5, with D possibly matching TRBD1 (5 bases). The CDR3 covers 13 residues. CDR1 and CDR2 from the germline V gene are MNHEY and SMNVEV (reference sequence). The ends were cut back, 6 bases at V and 5 bases at J, with 13 bases in the middle. The CDR3 DNA reads as TGTGCCAGCAGCGACAGTGCGTGGGAGACCCAGTACTTC. It is translated as CASSDSAWETQYF.

This clonotype was counted many times. This sequence joins TRBV15 and TRBJ2-5, with no clear D. The V end was cut by 7 bases, the J end by 0 bases, with 6 bases between. The length of the CDR3 is 12 residues. Germline V gene data show CDR1 as LNHNV and CDR2 as YYDKDF (reference sequence). DNA for the CDR3: TGTGCCACCAAGGGTTACCAAGAGACCCAGTACTTC. It yields the protein CATKGYQETQYF.

This clonotype has more than one count but fewer than ten. The rearrangement uses TRBV10-3 and TRBJ2-2, with 10 bases aligning to TRBD2. V shed 3 bases and J 1 base; nucleotides not matched to a gene: 2. The length of the CDR3 is 16 residues. CDR1 ENHRY and CDR2 SYGVKD come from the germline V gene. The CDR3 spells CAISEASGGNTGELFF. The CDR3 DNA sequence: TGTGCCATCAGTGAAGCTAGCGGGGGGAACACCGGGGAGCTGTTTTTT.

This clonotype came up a few times. One end of the junction does not line up with germline, which may come from a read error. This rearrangement joins TRBV29-1 to TRBJ2-7; D remains unclear. The CDR3 runs 11 residues. The germline CDR1 and CDR2 sequences are SQVTM and ANQGSEA. CDR3 sequence reads: CNVHRDYEQYF. The DNA of the CDR3 is TGCAACGTTCACAGAGATTACGAGCAGTACTTC.

This clonotype was seen ten or more times. The chain joins TRBV12-3 or TRBV12-4 to TRBJ2-6; D is undetermined. CDR3 length: 13 amino acids. With 4 bases removed from V and 0 bases from J, the gap between germline ends came to 1 base. CDR3 amino acids: CASSYSGANVLTF. In DNA, the CDR3 is TGTGCCAGCAGTTACTCTGGGGCCAACGTCCTGACTTTC.

This clonotype showed up many times. The V call is TRBV6-1, the J call TRBJ1-2; D not resolved. Germline CDR1 is MNHNS and CDR2 is SASEGT. The length of the CDR3 is 15 residues. Trimming cost V 0 bases and J 2 bases, with 10 bases left between them. The CDR3 protein is CASSEAFSGNYGYTF. The CDR3 DNA sequence: TGTGCCAGCAGTGAAGCTTTTTCGGGAAACTATGGCTACACCTTC.

This clonotype was picked up many times. The chain carries TRBV20-1 and TRBJ2-3; 8 bases agree with TRBD1. This CDR3 is built from 14 residues. Germline CDR1 DFQATT, CDR2 SNEGSKA (reference sequence). DNA for the CDR3: TGCACCCCAGGACAGGGACAGAACACAGATACGCAGTATTTT. Its translation: CTPGQGQNTDTQYF.

This clonotype was seen many times. The rearrangement joins TRBV15 to TRBJ2-7; TRBD1 matches 9 bases. This CDR3 spans 15 amino acids. Germline V lookup: CDR1 LNHNV, CDR2 YYDKDF (reference sequence). Losses at the gene ends were 5 bases for V and 1 base for J; bases not matched to a gene: 6. The DNA for the CDR3 is TGTGCCACCAGCTGGACCGGGACAGGGTCCTACGAGCAGTACTTC. This sequence encodes CATSWTGTGSYEQYF. The full variable domain, rest sourced from reference TRBV15 and TRBJ2-7, is DAMVIQNPRYQVTQFGKPVTLSCSQTLNHNVMYWYQQKSSQAPKLLFHYYDKDFNNEADTPDNFQSRRPNTSFCFLDIRSPGLGDTAMYLCATSWTGTGSYEQYFGPGTRLTVT.

This clonotype was detected ten times or more. The V call is TRBV11-3, the J call TRBJ2-1, with D tentatively TRBD1 (5 bases). The CDR3 consists of 13 residues. With 3 bases removed from V and 4 bases from J, the gap between germline ends came to 7 bases. Germline lookup yields CDR1 SGHNT and CDR2 YENEEA. CDR3 residues: CASSFRVYNEQFF. Here the CDR3 DNA reads TGTGCCAGCAGCTTCAGGGTTTACAATGAGCAGTTCTTC.

This clonotype has a handful of counts. V gene TRBV9 combines with J gene TRBJ2-5; D not resolved. The CDR3 length is 13 residues. Germline V CDR1 and CDR2: SGDLS, YYNGEE. Trimming removed 0 bases from V and 4 bases from J, with 7 bases in between. CDR3 coding DNA: TGTGCCAGCAGCGTAGCCCCCCCAGAGACCCAGTACTTC. Amino acid sequence: CASSVAPPETQYF.

This clonotype was observed many times. The rearrangement joins TRBV20-1 to TRBJ2-7, with D possibly matching TRBD1 (6 bases). Germline CDR1 reads DFQATT; CDR2 reads SNEGSKA (reference sequence). The V and J ends lost 5 bases and 6 bases respectively, with 14 bases between them. This CDR3 region has 12 residues. This chain's CDR3 is CSAGSGVGEQYF. The DNA for the CDR3 is TGCAGTGCTGGCTCAGGGGTAGGCGAGCAGTACTTC.

This clonotype was found many times. The V call is TRBV5-1, the J call TRBJ2-5, with D possibly matching TRBD2 (7 bases). Germline CDR1 SGHRS, CDR2 YFSETQ. The CDR3 is made up of 15 amino acids. The ends were cut back, 0 bases at V and 2 bases at J, with 11 bases in the middle. This chain's CDR3 is CASSLVRGPQETQYF. The CDR3 nucleotides read TGCGCCAGCAGCTTGGTGCGGGGGCCACAAGAGACCCAGTACTTC.

The sample holds many counts of this clonotype. The rearrangement links TRBV5-1 to TRBJ2-7, with D tentatively TRBD1 (5 bases). V was pared by 5 bases and J by 0 bases, with 12 bases between. The CDR3 extends over 14 amino acids. Germline V gives CDR1 SGHRS, CDR2 YFSETQ. This chain's CDR3 is CASRSDTISYEQYF. The CDR3 DNA reads as TGCGCCAGCAGATCGGACACGATCTCCTACGAGCAGTACTTC.

The J gene is TRBJ2-5, the V gene TRBV11-2, with 11 positions matching TRBD2. This CDR3 region has 15 residues. Trimming at V came to 5 bases and at J to 4 bases, leaving 6 bases not matched to a gene. Germline values: CDR1 SGHAT, CDR2 FQNNGV. CDR3 in amino acids: CASSALAGAGETQYF. The CDR3 DNA is TGTGCCAGCAGCGCACTAGCGGGAGCGGGAGAGACCCAGTACTTC. Drawing the rest from reference TRBV11-2 and TRBJ2-5, the complete variable domain is EAGVAQSPRYKIIEKRQSVAFWCNPISGHATLYWYQQILGQGPKLLIQFQNNGVVDDSQLPKDRFSAERLKGVDSTLKIQPAKLEDSAVYLCASSALAGAGETQYFGPGTRLLVL.

This clonotype appeared many times. The rearrangement uses TRBV6-1 and TRBJ2-5, with TRBD1 matching 8 bases. V trimming: 6 bases; J trimming: 5 bases; junction bases outside the gene matches: 5. Germline V gives CDR1 MNHNS, CDR2 SASEGT. The CDR3 totals 13 residues. CDR3 DNA: TGTGCCAGCAGCGGGGACAGGTTGGAGACCCAGTACTTC. This gives the protein CASSGDRLETQYF.

V is TRBV10-3 and J is TRBJ1-5; maybe TRBD1 (6 bases). The CDR3 is 14 amino acids. Germline values: CDR1 ENHRY, CDR2 SYGVKD. V was trimmed by 0 bases and J by 7 bases, leaving 10 bases between them. This CDR3 is CAISESGGGQPQHF. CDR3 bases: TGTGCCATCAGTGAGTCCGGGGGCGGCCAGCCCCAGCATTTT.

This clonotype was seen a few times. This chain uses TRBV9 with TRBJ2-2; no firm D call. CDR3 length equals 15 residues. Germline values: CDR1 SGDLS, CDR2 YYNGEE. Trimming pared 2 bases from V and 4 bases from J, leaving 12 bases between. The CDR3, as DNA: TGTGCCAGCAGCGTTTCCCCGGGTGGCACCGGGGAGCTGTTTTTT. Protein: CASSVSPGGTGELFF.

This clonotype was picked up many times. This sequence joins TRBV20-1 and TRBJ2-1; TRBD2 matches at 7 bases. The trim removed 3 bases at V and 4 bases at J, leaving 12 bases unmatched. Germline lookup yields CDR1 DFQATT and CDR2 SNEGSKA (reference sequence). This CDR3 is built from 16 residues. The CDR3 DNA reads TGCAGTGCTAGTGACCCGACCGGGACTAAATACAATGAGCAGTTCTTC. Amino acids: CSASDPTGTKYNEQFF.

This clonotype was observed many times. The V gene is TRBV12-3 or TRBV12-4, the J gene TRBJ1-1; D possibly corresponds to TRBD1 (5 bases). The V gene lost 6 bases and the J gene lost 0 bases, with 8 bases spanning the gap. CDR3 length: 13 residues. The CDR3 here is CASSGAVNTEAFF. CDR3 coding DNA: TGTGCCAGCAGCGGGGCGGTGAACACTGAAGCTTTCTTT.

Of note for this clonotype: Being one base from a much bigger clone, this may be a read error. The conserved phenylalanine or tryptophan is not found at the CDR3 terminus, so this likely reflects a read error. This chain joins TRBV2 and TRBJ2-3; the D gene is possibly TRBD1 (6 bases). CDR3 length: 12 amino acids. The germline V gene has CDR1 SNHLY and CDR2 FYNNEI. V lost 7 bases and J 4 bases, leaving 9 bases between the germline ends. CDR3 DNA: TGTGCCAGCATCTCAGGGGCAGATACGCAGTATCTT. Protein: CASISGADTQYL.

This clonotype was found many times. DNA of the CDR3: TGTGCCAGCAGCTTAGGAAACAGGGATGGTGAAAAACTGTTTTTT. It specifies CASSLGNRDGEKLFF. This chain links TRBV7-8 with TRBJ1-4; tentative D call: TRBD1 (6 bases). V dropped 1 base and J dropped 7 bases, with 13 bases sitting between them. The CDR3 length is 15 residues. Germline V CDR1 and CDR2: SGHVS, FQNEAQ.

This clonotype has just a few counts. The V gene is TRBV19, the J gene TRBJ2-3; 11 nucleotides match TRBD2. V gave up 7 bases and J gave up 5 bases; unmatched junction bases: 8. Germline CDR1 and CDR2: LNHDA and SQIVND (reference sequence). This CDR3 is built from 15 residues. CDR3 residues: CASKIAGGPEDTQYF. CDR3 nucleotides: TGTGCCAGTAAAATAGCGGGGGGGCCTGAAGATACGCAGTATTTT. The full variable domain, with the rest looked up from reference TRBV19 and TRBJ2-3, is DGGITQSPKYLFRKEGQNVTLSCEQNLNHDAMYWYRQDPGQGLRLIYYSQIVNDFQKGDIAEGYSVSREKKESFPLTVTSAQKNPTAFYLCASKIAGGPEDTQYFGPGTRLTVL.

This clonotype was picked up one time. V gene TRBV11-2 combines with J gene TRBJ2-7; TRBD1 matches 12 bases. The V gene end was trimmed by 5 bases and the J gene end by 6 bases; junction bases not matched to a gene: 5. The CDR3 extends over 14 amino acids. The germline V gene has CDR1 SGHAT and CDR2 FQNNGV. This CDR3 is CASSRGQGAREQYF. The CDR3 DNA reads TGTGCCAGCAGCAGGGGACAGGGGGCACGCGAGCAGTACTTC.

This clonotype came up a few times. This chain uses TRBV5-4 with TRBJ2-3, with D perhaps matching TRBD1 (8 bases). Trimming took off 4 bases at V and 6 bases at J, with 15 bases between the two ends. CDR3 length: 14 amino acids. Germline V gene data show CDR1 as SGHNT and CDR2 as YYREEE (reference sequence). Written as DNA, the CDR3 is TGTGCCAGCAGCCGAGACAGGGGAGGGGATACGCAGTATTTT. This codes for CASSRDRGGDTQYF.

This clonotype was seen ten or more times. The genes are TRBV18 and TRBJ1-3; no definite D call. CDR3 length equals 15 residues. Germline V CDR1 and CDR2: KGHSH, LQKENI. Between the trimmed V and J ends, which lost 1 base and 3 bases, there was a span of 10 bases. The CDR3 is CASSPLPVGGNTIYF. DNA for the CDR3: TGTGCCAGCTCACCACTTCCAGTCGGTGGAAACACCATATATTTT.